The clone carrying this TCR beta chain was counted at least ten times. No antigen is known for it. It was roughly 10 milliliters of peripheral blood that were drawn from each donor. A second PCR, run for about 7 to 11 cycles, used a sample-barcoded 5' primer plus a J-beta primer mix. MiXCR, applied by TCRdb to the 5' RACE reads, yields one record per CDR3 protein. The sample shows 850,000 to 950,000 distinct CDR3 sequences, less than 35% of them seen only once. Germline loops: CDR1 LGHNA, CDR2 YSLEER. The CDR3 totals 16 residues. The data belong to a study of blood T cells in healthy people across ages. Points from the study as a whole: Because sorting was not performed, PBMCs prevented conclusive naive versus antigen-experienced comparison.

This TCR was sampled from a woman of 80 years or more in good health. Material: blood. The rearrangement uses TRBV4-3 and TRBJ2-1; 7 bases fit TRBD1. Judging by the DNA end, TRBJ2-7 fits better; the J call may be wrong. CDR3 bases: TGCGCCAGCAGCCAAGATAGAGGGGGCGCCTACAATGAGCAGTACTTC. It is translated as CASSQDRGGAYNEQYF.